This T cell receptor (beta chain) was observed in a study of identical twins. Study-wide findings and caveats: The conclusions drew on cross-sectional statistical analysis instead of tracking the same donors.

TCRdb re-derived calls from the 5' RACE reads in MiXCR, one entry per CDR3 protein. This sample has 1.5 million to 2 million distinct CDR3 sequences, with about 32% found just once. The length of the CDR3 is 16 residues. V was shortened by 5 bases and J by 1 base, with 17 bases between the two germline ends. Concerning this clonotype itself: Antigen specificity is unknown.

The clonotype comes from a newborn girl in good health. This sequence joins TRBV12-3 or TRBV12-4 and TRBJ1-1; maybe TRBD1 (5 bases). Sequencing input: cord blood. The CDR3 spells CASSPGVRQWNTEAFF. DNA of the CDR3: TGTGCCAGCAGTCCCGGAGTTAGACAGTGGAACACTGAAGCTTTCTTT.